The clone carrying this T cell receptor beta chain was detected a few times. Trimming cost V 1 base and J 8 bases; bases outside gene matches: 5. Looked up from germline, CDR1 is SGHNT and CDR2 is YENEEA. This CDR3 contains 14 residues. The sample is drawn from a study of T-cell reconstitution after alpha-beta-depleted transplantation in children. Unique molecular identifiers were used in preparing the TCRbeta library. TCRdb redid the calling of the PCR reads with MiXCR, one entry per CDR3 protein. The data hold 90,000 to 130,000 distinct CDR3 sequences, with about a tenth observed a single time. The sequence was collected from a boy younger than 10 with acute lymphoblastic leukemia, due to receive a stem cell transplant. The sequences come from PBMCs, collected before TCRalphabeta/CD19-depleted stem cell transplant. V and J are TRBV11-3 and TRBJ2-1, with 7 positions matching TRBD1. The DNA for the CDR3 is TGTGCCAGCAGCTTAGGGACAGGTATCGATGAGCAGTTCTTC. Amino acids: CASSLGTGIDEQFF. Variable domain in full (rest from reference TRBV11-3 and TRBJ2-1): EAGVVQSPRYKIIEKKQPVAFWCNPISGHNTLYWYLQNLGQGPELLIRYENEEAVDDSQLPKDRFSAERLKGVDSTLKIQPAELGDSAVYLCASSLGTGIDEQFFGPGTRLTVL.